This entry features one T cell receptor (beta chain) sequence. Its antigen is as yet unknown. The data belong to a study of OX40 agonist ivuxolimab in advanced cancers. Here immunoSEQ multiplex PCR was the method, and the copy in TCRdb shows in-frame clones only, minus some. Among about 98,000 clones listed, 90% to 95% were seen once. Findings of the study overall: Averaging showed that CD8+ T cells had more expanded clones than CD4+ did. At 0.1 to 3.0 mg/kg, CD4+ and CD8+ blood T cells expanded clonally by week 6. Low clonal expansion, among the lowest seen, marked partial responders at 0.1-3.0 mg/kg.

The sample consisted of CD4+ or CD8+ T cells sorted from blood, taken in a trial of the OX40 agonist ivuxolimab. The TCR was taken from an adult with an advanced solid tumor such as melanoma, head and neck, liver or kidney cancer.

For the CDR3, the DNA is TGTGCCAGCAGTGAGCTGGGGACGCGCTCACCCCTCCACTTT. It yields the protein CASSELGTRSPLHF. The chain carries TRBV6-1 and TRBJ1-6; maybe TRBD1 (5 bases). In germline, CDR1 is MNHNS, CDR2 SASEGT. Between the trimmed V and J ends, which lost 3 bases and 10 bases, there was a span of 13 bases. This CDR3 contains 14 residues.